This TCR beta chain was found in a study of blood T cell repertoires in COVID-19. For the study at large: COVID-19 samples, acute and convalescent, were from the United States, Italy and Spain. From T cells, B-cell-depleted T cells, or PBMCs came the material, which was cDNA or gDNA.

Per the original methods: Cell counts per sample came from amplifying reference gene primers. Profiling relied on immunoSEQ multiplex PCR, and the TCRdb table lists in-frame clones only, not all of them. That table supplies the V and J calls and clone size; D and trimming were determined from the DNA. The table includes 200,000 to 250,000 clones, 80% detected once. The CDR3 is 15 residues long. The gene calls are TRBV21-1 and TRBJ1-1; the DNA was not used to check the table's D call, TRBD1. TRBV21-1 is marked as a pseudogene. The sequenced material came from peripheral blood. This receptor was taken from a woman aged 70 to 79 with acute or convalescent COVID-19. CDR3 in amino acids: CASSSQGAWNTEAFF. The CDR3 DNA is TGTGCCAGCAGCAGTCAAGGGGCGTGGAACACTGAAGCTTTCTTT.